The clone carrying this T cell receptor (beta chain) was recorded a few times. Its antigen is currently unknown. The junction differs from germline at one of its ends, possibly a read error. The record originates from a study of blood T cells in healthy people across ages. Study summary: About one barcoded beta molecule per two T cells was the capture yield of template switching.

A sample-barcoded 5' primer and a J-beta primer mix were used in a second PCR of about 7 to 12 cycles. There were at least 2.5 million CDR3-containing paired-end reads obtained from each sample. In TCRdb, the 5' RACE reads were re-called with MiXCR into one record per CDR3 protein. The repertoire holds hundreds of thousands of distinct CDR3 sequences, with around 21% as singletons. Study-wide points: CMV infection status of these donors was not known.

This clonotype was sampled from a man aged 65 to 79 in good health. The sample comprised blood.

The CDR3 region has the DNA TGTGCCTGGGGGTGGCGGTTCTTC. The encoded protein is CAWGWRFF. The chain joins TRBV30 to TRBJ2-7; no clear D. This CDR3 has 8 amino acids. CDR1 and CDR2 from the germline V gene are GTSNPN and SVGIG (reference sequence). Full variable domain (rest looked up from reference TRBV30 and TRBJ2-7): SQTIHQWPATLVQPVGSPLSLECTVEGTSNPNLYWYRQAAGRGLQLLFYSVGIGQISSEVPQNLSASRPQDRQFILSSKKLLLSDSGFYLCAWGWRFFGPGTRLTVT.